A single sample gave rise to the 8 T cell receptor beta chains below, sequenced in a study of cytotoxic CD8 clonotypes in ibrutinib-treated CLL. Profiled with immunoSEQ multiplex PCR; TCRdb holds only in-frame clones, not every one. The table shows approximately 330,000 clones, with roughly 85% occurring only once. The input for sequencing was PBMCs, taken before ibrutinib treatment. The receptors come from a human donor with chronic lymphocytic leukemia.

The table lists this clone with a few counts. V and J are TRBV18 and TRBJ2-1, with D possibly matching TRBD2 (5 bases). Germline lookup yields CDR1 KGHSH and CDR2 LQKENI. Trimming took off 4 bases at V and 8 bases at J, with 9 bases between the two ends. The CDR3 contains 12 residues. CDR3 residues: CASSQGGDEQFF. Written as DNA, the CDR3 is TGTGCCAGCTCACAAGGAGGAGATGAGCAGTTCTTC. Combining the CDR3 with reference TRBV18 and TRBJ2-1 gives the whole variable domain NAGVMQNPRHLVRRRGQEARLRCSPMKGHSHVYWYRQLPEEGLKFMVYLQKENIIDESGMPKERFSAEFPKEGPSILRIQQVVRGDSAAYFCASSQGGDEQFFGPGTRLTVL.

The chain is built from TRBV4-2 and TRBJ2-3, with 8 bases lining up with TRBD1. The CDR3 runs 14 residues. Looked up from germline, CDR1 is LGHNA and CDR2 is YNFKEQ. V dropped 5 bases and J dropped 3; count of bases not matched to a gene: 4. The CDR3 region is CASSAGGATDTQYF. In DNA form, the CDR3 reads TGTGCCAGCAGCGCAGGGGGCGCGACAGATACGCAGTATTTT.

The table lists this clone with a few counts. V usage is TRBV5-4 and J usage is TRBJ2-3; TRBD2 might be the D (6 bases). Germline CDR1 reads SGHNT; CDR2 reads YYREEE (reference sequence). V was cut by 2 bases and J by 4 bases, with 11 bases left in between. The CDR3 runs to 14 residues. CDR3 loop: CASSFTGAPDTQYF. The CDR3 DNA reads TGTGCCAGCAGCTTCACGGGAGCCCCAGATACGCAGTATTTT.

The V gene is TRBV27, the J gene TRBJ2-1, with TRBD1 as a possible D gene (6 bases). This CDR3 region has 18 residues. V was pared by 7 bases and J by 3 bases, with 25 bases between. CDR1 and CDR2 from the germline V gene are MNHEY and SMNVEV (reference sequence). This CDR3 reads CASTPFTRGTRGYNEQFF. DNA of the CDR3: TGTGCCAGCACCCCCTTCACCAGGGGAACAAGAGGCTACAATGAGCAGTTCTTC.

The chain links TRBV9 to TRBJ2-3; unclear D gene. This CDR3 is 13 amino acids long. Deletions cut 0 bases from V and 3 bases from J, with 5 bases between. The V gene's germline CDR1 is SGDLS and CDR2 YYNGEE. The CDR3 sequence: CASSVGATDTQYF. Here the CDR3 DNA reads TGTGCCAGCAGCGTAGGAGCTACAGATACGCAGTATTTT.

The J gene is TRBJ2-7, the V gene TRBV7-2; 12 bases map to TRBD1. V lost 4 bases, J lost 4 bases, and 2 bases stayed unmatched. The CDR3 sequence is 14 residues long. Germline V gives CDR1 SGHTA, CDR2 FQGNSA. The CDR3 region has the DNA TGTGCCAGCAGCTCGGGACAGGGGGCGTACGAGCAGTACTTC. It specifies CASSSGQGAYEQYF.

CDR3 nucleotides: TGTGCCAGCAGCTTAGGCGGGGGATACCAAGAGACCCAGTACTTC. Its translation is CASSLGGGYQETQYF. V is TRBV11-3 and J is TRBJ2-5; 7 bases match TRBD2. V lost 1 base to trimming and J lost 0 bases; unmatched junction nucleotides: 2. CDR1 and CDR2 from the germline V gene are SGHNT and YENEEA. CDR3 length: 15 residues.

This chain connects TRBV7-9 to TRBJ2-7; D perhaps matches TRBD2 (6 bases). V lost 1 base and J 5 bases, leaving 12 bases between the germline ends. The CDR3 covers 14 residues. CDR1 SEHNR and CDR2 FQNEAQ come from the germline V gene (reference sequence). CDR3 in DNA: TGTGCCAGCAGCTTAGACCCCCCGGGGGACGAGCAGTACTTC. This gives the protein CASSLDPPGDEQYF.